Sequencing of this T cell receptor beta chain was carried out in a study of blood T cells in healthy people across ages. Findings and caveats of the study: With age, beta diversity per million T cells declined roughly linearly, significantly by roughly 40. Versus aged donors, long-lived donors had higher diversity and more naive CD4+ cells.

The germline V gene has CDR1 SGHVS and CDR2 FQNEAQ. The V gene lost 1 base and the J gene lost 6 bases, with 9 bases spanning the gap. The CDR3 is made up of 13 amino acids. Then a second PCR, running about 6 to 12 cycles, was carried out with a sample-barcoded 5' primer and a J-beta primer mix. From each sample, at least 2.5 million paired-end reads containing CDR3 were obtained. TCRdb fed the 5' RACE reads into MiXCR, producing one record per CDR3 protein. The sample consists of 1.2 million to 1.5 million distinct CDR3 sequences, approximately 63% of them appearing once. Comments on this clonotype: What it recognizes is unknown.

The chain links TRBV7-8 to TRBJ1-2; D unclear. This TCR derives from a man younger than 30 in good health. The sequenced sample consisted of blood. Here the CDR3 DNA reads TGTGCCAGCAGCTTAGTGGGGAAGGATGGCTACACCTTC. This gives the protein CASSLVGKDGYTF.